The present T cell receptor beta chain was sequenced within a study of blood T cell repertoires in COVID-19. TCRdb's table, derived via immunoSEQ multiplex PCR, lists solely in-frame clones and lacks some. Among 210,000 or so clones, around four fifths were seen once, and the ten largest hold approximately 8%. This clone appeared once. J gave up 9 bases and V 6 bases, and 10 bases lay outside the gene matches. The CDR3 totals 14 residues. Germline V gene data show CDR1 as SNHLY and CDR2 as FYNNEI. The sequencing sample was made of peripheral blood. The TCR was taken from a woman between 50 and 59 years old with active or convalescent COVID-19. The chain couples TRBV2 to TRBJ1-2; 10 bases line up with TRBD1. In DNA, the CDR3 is TGTGCCAGCAGCGAGGAGACAGGGGGCGCGAGCTACACCTTC. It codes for CASSEETGGASYTF.